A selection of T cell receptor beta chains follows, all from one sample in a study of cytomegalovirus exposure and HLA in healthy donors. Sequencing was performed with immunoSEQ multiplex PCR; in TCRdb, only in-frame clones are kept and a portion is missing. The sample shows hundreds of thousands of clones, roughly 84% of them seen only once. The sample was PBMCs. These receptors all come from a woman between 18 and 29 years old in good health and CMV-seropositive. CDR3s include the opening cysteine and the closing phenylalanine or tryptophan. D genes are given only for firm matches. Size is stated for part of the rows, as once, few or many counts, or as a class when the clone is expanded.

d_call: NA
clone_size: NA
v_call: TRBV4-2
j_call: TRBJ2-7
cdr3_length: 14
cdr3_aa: CASSQGQENYEQYF
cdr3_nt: TGTGCCAGCAGCCAAGGTCAGGAAAACTACGAGCAGTACTTC

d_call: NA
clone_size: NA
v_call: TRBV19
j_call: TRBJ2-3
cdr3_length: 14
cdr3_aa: CASSIGQIMDTQYF
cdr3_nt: TGTGCCAGTAGTATAGGACAGATAATGGATACGCAGTATTTT

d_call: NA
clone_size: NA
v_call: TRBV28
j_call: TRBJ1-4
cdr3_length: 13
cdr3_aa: CASGSPSGEKLFF
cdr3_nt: TGTGCCAGCGGTAGCCCGAGCGGCGAAAAACTGTTTTTT

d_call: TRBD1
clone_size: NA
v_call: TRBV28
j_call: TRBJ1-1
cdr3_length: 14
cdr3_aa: CASVVWDRASEAFF
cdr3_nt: TGTGCCAGCGTAGTCTGGGACAGGGCCTCTGAAGCTTTCTTT

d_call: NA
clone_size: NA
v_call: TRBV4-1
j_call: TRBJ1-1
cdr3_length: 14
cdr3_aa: CASSQDPGLFEAFF
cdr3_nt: TGCGCCAGCAGCCAAGACCCTGGGCTTTTTGAAGCTTTCTTT

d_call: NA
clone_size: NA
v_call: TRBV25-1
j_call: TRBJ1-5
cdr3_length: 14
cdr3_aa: CASSESRVGQPQHF
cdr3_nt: TGTGCCAGCAGTGAATCCAGGGTTGGGCAGCCCCAGCATTTT

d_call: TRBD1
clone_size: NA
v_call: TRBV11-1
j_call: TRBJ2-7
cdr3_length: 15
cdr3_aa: CASSLAGTGPYEQYF
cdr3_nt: TGTGCCAGCAGCTTAGCAGGGACAGGGCCCTACGAGCAGTACTTC

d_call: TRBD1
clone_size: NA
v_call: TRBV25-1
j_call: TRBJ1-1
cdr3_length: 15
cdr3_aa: CASSRTGGSEGWAFF
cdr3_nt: TGTGCCAGCAGTCGGACAGGGGGCTCCGAGGGGTGGGCTTTCTTT

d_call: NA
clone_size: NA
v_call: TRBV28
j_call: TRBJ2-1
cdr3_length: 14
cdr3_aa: CASSSQTEMHEQFF
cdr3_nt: TGTGCCAGCAGTTCCCAGACGGAGATGCATGAGCAGTTCTTC

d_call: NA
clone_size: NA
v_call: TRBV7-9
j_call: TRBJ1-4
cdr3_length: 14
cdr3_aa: CASSLSGGKEKLFF
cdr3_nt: TGTGCCAGCAGCTTAAGTGGAGGGAAGGAAAAACTGTTTTTT

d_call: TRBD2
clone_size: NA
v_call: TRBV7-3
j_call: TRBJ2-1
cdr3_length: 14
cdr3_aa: CASSFSGPNNEQFF
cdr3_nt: TGTGCCAGCAGCTTTAGCGGGCCTAACAATGAGCAGTTCTTC

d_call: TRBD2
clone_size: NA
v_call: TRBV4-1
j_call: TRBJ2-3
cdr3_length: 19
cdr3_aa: CASSQLPPPLAGETDTQYF
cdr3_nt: TGCGCCAGCAGCCAACTTCCGCCGCCTCTAGCGGGAGAAACAGATACGCAGTATTTT

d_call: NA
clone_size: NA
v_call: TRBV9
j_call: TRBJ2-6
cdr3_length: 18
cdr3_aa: CASSADSLGPSGANVLTF
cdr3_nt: TGTGCCAGCAGCGCGGACAGTCTGGGCCCTTCTGGGGCCAACGTCCTGACTTTC

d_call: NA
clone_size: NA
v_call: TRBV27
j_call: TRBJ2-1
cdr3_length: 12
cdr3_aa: CASSYQGNEQFF
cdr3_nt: TGTGCCAGCAGTTATCAGGGGAATGAGCAGTTCTTC

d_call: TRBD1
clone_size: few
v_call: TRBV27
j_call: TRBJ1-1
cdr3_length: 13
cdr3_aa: CASKYDRDTEAFF
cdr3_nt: TGTGCCAGCAAGTATGACAGGGACACTGAAGCTTTCTTT

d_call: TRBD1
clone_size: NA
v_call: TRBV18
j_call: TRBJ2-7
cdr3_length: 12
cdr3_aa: CASSPYPGQGYF
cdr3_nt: TGTGCCAGCTCACCCTACCCGGGACAGGGGTACTTC

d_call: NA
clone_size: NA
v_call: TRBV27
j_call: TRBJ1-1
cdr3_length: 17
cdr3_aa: CASSSTGRGLSRTEAFF
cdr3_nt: TGTGCCAGCAGTTCCACGGGCAGGGGATTATCTAGGACTGAAGCTTTCTTT

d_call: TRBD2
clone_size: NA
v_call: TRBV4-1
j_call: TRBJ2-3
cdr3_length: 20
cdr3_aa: CASSQALLLIGGGPTDTQYF
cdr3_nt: TGCGCCAGCAGCCAAGCCCTCCTTCTAATTGGGGGAGGGCCTACAGATACGCAGTATTTT

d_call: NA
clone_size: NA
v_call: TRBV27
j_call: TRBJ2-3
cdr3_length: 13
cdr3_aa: CASSPTTGDTQYF
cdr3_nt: TGTGCCAGCAGTCCCACCACAGGGGATACGCAGTATTTT

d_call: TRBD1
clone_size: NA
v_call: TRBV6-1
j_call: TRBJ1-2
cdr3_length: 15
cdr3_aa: CASSNLRGRERGYTF
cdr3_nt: TGTGCCAGCAGTAATCTCAGGGGGAGAGAAAGGGGCTACACCTTC

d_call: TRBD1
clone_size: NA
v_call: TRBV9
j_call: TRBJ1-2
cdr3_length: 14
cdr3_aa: CASSLRQGPYGYTF
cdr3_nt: TGTGCCAGCAGCTTAAGACAGGGTCCCTATGGCTACACCTTC

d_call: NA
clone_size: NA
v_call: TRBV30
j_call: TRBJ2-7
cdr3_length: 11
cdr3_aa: CAWRSSYEQYF
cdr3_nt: TGTGCCTGGAGGAGCTCCTACGAGCAGTACTTC

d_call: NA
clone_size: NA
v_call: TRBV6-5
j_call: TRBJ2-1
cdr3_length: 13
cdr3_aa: CASGRDQYNEQFF
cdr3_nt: TGTGCCAGCGGGCGGGACCAGTACAATGAGCAGTTCTTC

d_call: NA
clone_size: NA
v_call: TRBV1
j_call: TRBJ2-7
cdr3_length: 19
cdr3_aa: CTSSLGKAVTGPRIDEQYF
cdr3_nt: TGCACCAGCAGCCTTGGCAAAGCGGTAACGGGCCCCCGAATTGACGAGCAGTACTTC

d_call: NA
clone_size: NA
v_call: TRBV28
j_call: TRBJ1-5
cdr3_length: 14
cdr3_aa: CASSFGGSRQPQHF
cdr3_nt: TGTGCCAGCAGTTTCGGGGGGTCTAGGCAGCCCCAGCATTTT

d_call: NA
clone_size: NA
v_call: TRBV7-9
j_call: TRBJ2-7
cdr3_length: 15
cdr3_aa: CASSFAGTGAYEQYF
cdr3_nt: TGTGCCAGCAGCTTCGCCGGGACGGGGGCCTACGAGCAGTACTTC

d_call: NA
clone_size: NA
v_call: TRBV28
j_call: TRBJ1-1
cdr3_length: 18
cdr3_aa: CASSLVTVAGVLNTEAFF
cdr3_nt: TGTGCCAGCAGTTTGGTCACGGTGGCGGGGGTTTTGAACACTGAAGCTTTCTTT

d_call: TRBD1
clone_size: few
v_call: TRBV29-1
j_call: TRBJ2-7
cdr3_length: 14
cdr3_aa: CSVEVPTGGYEQYF
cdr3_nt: TGCAGCGTTGAAGTCCCAACAGGGGGCTACGAGCAGTACTTC

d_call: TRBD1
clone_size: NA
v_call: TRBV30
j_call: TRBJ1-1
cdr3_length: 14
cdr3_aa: CAWSVQGGGAEAFF
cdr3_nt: TGTGCCTGGAGTGTACAGGGGGGTGGCGCTGAAGCTTTCTTT

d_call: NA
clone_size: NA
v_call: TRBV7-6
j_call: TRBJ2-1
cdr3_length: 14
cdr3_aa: CASSLAGPYNEQFF
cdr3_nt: TGTGCCAGCAGCTTGGCGGGACCCTACAATGAGCAGTTCTTC

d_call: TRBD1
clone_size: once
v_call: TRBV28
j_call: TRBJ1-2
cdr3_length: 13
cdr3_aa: CASRGTGIYGYTF
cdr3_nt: TGTGCCAGCAGGGGGACAGGGATCTATGGCTACACCTTC

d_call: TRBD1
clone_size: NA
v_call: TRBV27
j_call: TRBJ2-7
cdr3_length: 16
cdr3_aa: CASSKNPGQGYYEQYF
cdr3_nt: TGTGCCAGCAGTAAAAATCCGGGACAGGGTTACTACGAGCAGTACTTC

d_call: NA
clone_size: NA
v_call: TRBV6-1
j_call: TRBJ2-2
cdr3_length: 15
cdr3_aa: CATKSGITDTGELFF
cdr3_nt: TGTGCCACCAAATCCGGGATCACGGACACCGGGGAGCTGTTTTTT

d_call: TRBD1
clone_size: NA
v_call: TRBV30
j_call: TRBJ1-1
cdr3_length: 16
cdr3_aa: CAWSLLPGQGFTEAFF
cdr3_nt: TGTGCCTGGAGCCTCTTACCGGGACAGGGTTTTACTGAAGCTTTCTTT

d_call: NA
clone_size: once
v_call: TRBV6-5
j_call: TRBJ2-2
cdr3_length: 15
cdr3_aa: CASSYYRDDTGELFF
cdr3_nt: TGTGCCAGCAGTTACTACAGGGATGATACCGGGGAGCTGTTTTTT

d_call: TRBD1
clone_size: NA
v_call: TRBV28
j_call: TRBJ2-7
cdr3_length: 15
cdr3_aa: CASSERTGGEDEQYF
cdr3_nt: TGTGCCAGCAGTGAAAGGACAGGGGGCGAGGACGAGCAGTACTTC

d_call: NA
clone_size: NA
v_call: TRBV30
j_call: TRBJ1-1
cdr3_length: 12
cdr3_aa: CAWSGRQTEAFF
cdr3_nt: TGTGCCTGGAGTGGAAGACAGACAGAAGCTTTCTTT

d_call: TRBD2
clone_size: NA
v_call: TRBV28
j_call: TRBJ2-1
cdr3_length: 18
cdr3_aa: CASSFRLAGDYSYNEQFF
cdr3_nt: TGTGCCAGCAGTTTTCGTCTAGCGGGAGATTACTCCTACAATGAGCAGTTCTTC

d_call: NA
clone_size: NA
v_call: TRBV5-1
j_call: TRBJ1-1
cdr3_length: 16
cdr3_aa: CASSRAGTLDNTEAFF
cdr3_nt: TGCGCCAGCAGCCGCGCCGGGACACTTGATAACACTGAAGCTTTCTTT

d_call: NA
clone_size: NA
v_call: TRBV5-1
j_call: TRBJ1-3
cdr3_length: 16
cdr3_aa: CASSVSIITSGNTIYF
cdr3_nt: TGCGCCAGCAGCGTGAGCATAATAACGTCGGGAAACACCATATATTTT

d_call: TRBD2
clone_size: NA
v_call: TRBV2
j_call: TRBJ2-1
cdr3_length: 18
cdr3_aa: CATKQGLAESSSYNEQFF
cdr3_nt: TGTGCCACCAAACAGGGACTAGCGGAGTCGAGCTCCTACAATGAGCAGTTCTTC

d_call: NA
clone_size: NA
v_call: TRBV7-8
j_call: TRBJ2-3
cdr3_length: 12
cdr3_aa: CASSRSTDTQYF
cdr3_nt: TGTGCCAGCAGCCGGAGCACAGATACGCAGTATTTT

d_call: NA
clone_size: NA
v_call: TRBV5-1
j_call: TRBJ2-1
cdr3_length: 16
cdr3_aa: CASSLPRASTTNEQFF
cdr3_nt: TGCGCCAGCAGCTTGCCCAGGGCTAGTACAACCAATGAGCAGTTCTTC

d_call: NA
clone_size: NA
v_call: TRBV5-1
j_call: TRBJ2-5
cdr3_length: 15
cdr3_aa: CASSSTTGIWETQYF
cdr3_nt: TGCGCCAGCAGCTCTACAACAGGGATCTGGGAGACCCAGTACTTC

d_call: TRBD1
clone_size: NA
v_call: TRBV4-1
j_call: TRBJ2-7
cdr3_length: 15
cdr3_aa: CASSPRGTGAPGQYF
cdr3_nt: TGCGCCAGCAGCCCCCGGGGGACAGGGGCACCCGGGCAGTACTTC

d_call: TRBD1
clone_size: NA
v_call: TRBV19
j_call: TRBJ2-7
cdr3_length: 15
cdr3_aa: CASRGRDRETYEQYF
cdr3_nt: TGTGCCAGTAGAGGCCGGGACAGGGAAACCTACGAGCAGTACTTC

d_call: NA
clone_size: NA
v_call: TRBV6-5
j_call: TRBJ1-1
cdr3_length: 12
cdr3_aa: CASSYGGYEAFF
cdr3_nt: TGTGCCAGCAGTTACGGAGGGTATGAAGCTTTCTTT

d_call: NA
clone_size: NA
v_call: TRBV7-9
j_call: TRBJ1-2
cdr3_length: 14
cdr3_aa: CASSLGPEDYGYTF
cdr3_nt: TGTGCCAGCAGCTTAGGGCCTGAGGACTATGGCTACACCTTC

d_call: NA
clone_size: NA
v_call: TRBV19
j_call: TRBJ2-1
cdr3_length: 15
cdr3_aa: CASRSQGVGYNEQFF
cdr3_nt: TGTGCCAGTAGATCACAGGGAGTTGGCTACAATGAGCAGTTCTTC

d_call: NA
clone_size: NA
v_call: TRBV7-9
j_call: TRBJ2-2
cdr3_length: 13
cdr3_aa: CASSPLNTGELFF
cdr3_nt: TGTGCCAGCAGCCCCCTGAACACCGGGGAGCTGTTTTTT

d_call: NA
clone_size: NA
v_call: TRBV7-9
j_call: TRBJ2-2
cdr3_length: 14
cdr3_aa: CASRGWEVVGELFF
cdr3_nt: TGTGCCAGCAGGGGCTGGGAGGTAGTCGGGGAGCTGTTTTTT

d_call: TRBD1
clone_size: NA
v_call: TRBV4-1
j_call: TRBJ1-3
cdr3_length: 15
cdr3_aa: CASSPGTGAGNTIYF
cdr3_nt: TGCGCCAGCAGCCCCGGGACAGGGGCCGGAAACACCATATATTTT

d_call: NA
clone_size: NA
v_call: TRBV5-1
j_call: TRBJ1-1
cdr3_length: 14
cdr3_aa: CASRGGGMNTEAFF
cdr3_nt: TGCGCCAGCAGGGGGGGAGGCATGAACACTGAAGCTTTCTTT

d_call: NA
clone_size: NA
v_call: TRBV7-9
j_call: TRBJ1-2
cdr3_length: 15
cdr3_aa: CASSLRLDWIYGYTF
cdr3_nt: TGTGCCAGCAGCTTAAGACTCGACTGGATCTATGGCTACACCTTC

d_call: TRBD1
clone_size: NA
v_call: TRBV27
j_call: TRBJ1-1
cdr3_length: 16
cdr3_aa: CASSISKSWTGPKAFF
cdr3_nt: TGTGCCAGCAGTATCTCCAAGTCTTGGACAGGCCCTAAAGCTTTCTTT